These 25 T cell receptor beta chains were all obtained from the same sample, sequenced in a study of cytomegalovirus exposure and HLA in healthy donors. PCR amplification relied on 60 Vbeta primers (plus 13 Jbeta primers). Repertoires were generated with immunoSEQ multiplex PCR, while TCRdb's copy carries only in-frame clones and drops some. The sample lists 150,000 to 200,000 clones, about 13% occurring once. The sequencing sample was made of PBMCs. Source of these receptors: a man aged 50 to 59 in good health and CMV-seropositive.

This clone was counted a few times. This sequence joins TRBV27 and TRBJ2-7; TRBD1 aligns across 10 bases. CDR1 and CDR2 (germline): MNHEY, SMNVEV (reference sequence). J was trimmed by 5 bases and V by 2 bases; bases with no gene match: 9. This CDR3 spans 16 amino acids. The CDR3 is CASSLRRTGGTHEQYV. The CDR3 DNA is TGTGCCAGCAGTTTACGCCGGACAGGGGGTACCCACGAGCAGTACGTC.

This clone was counted only a few times. Here the CDR3 reads CASSQEGRTTDTQYF. CDR3 coding DNA: TGCGCCAGCAGCCAAGAGGGCAGAACCACAGATACGCAGTATTTT. V and J are TRBV4-3 and TRBJ2-3; D gene unclear. The CDR3 has 15 residues. Germline values: CDR1 LGHNA, CDR2 YSLEER. Between the trimmed V and J ends, which lost 0 bases and 2 bases, there was a span of 9 bases.

This clone was seen a few times. V usage is TRBV28 and J usage is TRBJ2-3, with unresolved D. Germline V gene lookup returns CDR1 MDHEN and CDR2 SYDVKM. Trimming stripped 3 bases from V and 8 bases from J, with 9 bases between. This CDR3 comprises 12 residues. In nucleotides, the CDR3 is TGTGCCAGCAGTTTCCACCTAGGTACGCAGTATTTT. It is translated as CASSFHLGTQYF. Looking up the rest from reference TRBV28 and TRBJ2-3 gives the full variable domain: DVKVTQSSRYLVKRTGEKVFLECVQDMDHENMFWYRQDPGLGLRLIYFSYDVKMKEKGDIPEGYSVSREKKERFSLILESASTNQTSMYLCASSFHLGTQYFGPGTRLTVL.

This clone was found a few times. The J gene is TRBJ1-6, the V gene TRBV6-1; D is unclear. CDR3 length: 15 amino acids. V dropped 1 base and J dropped 10 bases, with 14 bases sitting between them. CDR1 is MNHNS and CDR2 is SASEGT in the germline V gene. The CDR3 loop reads CASSEVEGSRSPLHF. Written as DNA, the CDR3 is TGTGCCAGCAGTGAAGTGGAGGGATCGAGGTCACCCCTCCACTTT.

The chain recombines TRBV4-3 with TRBJ1-5, with D possibly TRBD1 on 5 matching bases. Germline loops: CDR1 LGHNA, CDR2 YSLEER. Trimming pared 1 base from V and 6 bases from J, leaving 13 bases between. The CDR3 loop spans 15 amino acids. The CDR3 sequence is CASSQAATGGQPQHF. The CDR3 nucleotides are TGCGCCAGCAGCCAAGCGGCAACCGGGGGTCAGCCCCAGCATTTT.

This clone was counted a few times. The chain links TRBV5-1 to TRBJ1-1, with D tentatively TRBD1 (5 bases). The germline V gene has CDR1 SGHRS and CDR2 YFSETQ. The CDR3 covers 15 residues. V lost 0 bases, J lost 0 bases, and 9 bases lay in between. In nucleotides, the CDR3 is TGCGCCAGCAGCTTGGGGACATTCATGAACACTGAAGCTTTCTTT. Amino acid sequence: CASSLGTFMNTEAFF.

There are a few counts of this clone. The chain carries TRBV27 and TRBJ1-1; D gene uncertain. V gave up 5 bases and J gave up 5 bases, with 15 bases separating them. The length of the CDR3 is 14 residues. Germline V gene sequence: CDR1 MNHEY, CDR2 SMNVEV (reference sequence). As DNA, the CDR3 is TGTGCCAGCAGTCTATGGGCGTCGGGGACTGAAGCTTTCTTT. Protein: CASSLWASGTEAFF.

In DNA form, the CDR3 reads TGTGCCAGCAGTGAGAAAAGGGGTGGCGAGCAGTACTTC. Amino acid sequence: CASSEKRGGEQYF. The rearrangement joins TRBV6-1 to TRBJ2-7; tentatively, D is TRBD1 (5 bases). V was shortened by 3 bases and J by 6 bases, with 12 bases between the two germline ends. The germline V gene has CDR1 MNHNS and CDR2 SASEGT. This CDR3 contains 13 residues.

This clone occurred a few times. The chain combines TRBV14 with TRBJ1-1, with D possibly being TRBD1 (6 bases). CDR3 length: 16 amino acids. V was shortened by 1 base and J by 2 bases, with 14 bases between the two germline ends. The germline V gene encodes CDR1 SGHDN and CDR2 FVKESK. The DNA for the CDR3 is TGTGCCAGCAGCCAAGCTCTAGTCAGGGGAAACACTGAAGCTTTCTTT. Amino acid sequence: CASSQALVRGNTEAFF.

V usage is TRBV9 and J usage is TRBJ2-1; no reliable D call. V lost 0 bases and J lost 3, with 10 bases in between. Germline CDR1 SGDLS, CDR2 YYNGEE. The CDR3 spans 15 residues. The CDR3 region is CASSVASRNYNEQFF. The CDR3, as DNA: TGTGCCAGCAGCGTAGCCTCGAGGAACTACAATGAGCAGTTCTTC.

The chain joins TRBV5-1 to TRBJ2-5; the match to TRBD2 covers 8 bases. The CDR3 sequence is 17 residues long. V trimming: 0 bases; J trimming: 4 bases; junction bases outside the gene matches: 11. Per the germline V gene, CDR1 is SGHRS and CDR2 is YFSETQ. CDR3 bases: TGCGCCAGCAGCTTGGGTAGTCGGGGGGGTAGAGGAGAGACCCAGTACTTC. Protein sequence: CASSLGSRGGRGETQYF. The full variable domain, in which reference TRBV5-1 and TRBJ2-5 provide the parts outside the CDR3, is KAGVTQTPRYLIKTRGQQVTLSCSPISGHRSVSWYQQTPGQGLQFLFEYFSETQRNKGNFPGRFSGRQFSNSRSEMNVSTLELGDSALYLCASSLGSRGGRGETQYFGPGTRLLVL.

CDR3 sequence reads: CASSLASGTSGGRHTDTQYF. The CDR3 DNA is TGTGCCAGCAGCTTAGCGAGCGGGACTAGCGGGGGGCGTCACACAGATACGCAGTATTTT. The chain links TRBV7-7 to TRBJ2-3; 15 nucleotides match TRBD2. This CDR3 is built from 20 residues. The germline V gene encodes CDR1 SSHAT and CDR2 FNYEAQ (reference sequence). The junction had 9 bases not matched to a gene; V was cut back by 0 bases and J by 2 bases. Together with reference TRBV7-7 and TRBJ2-3, the CDR3 gives the full variable domain: GAGVSQSPRYKVTKRGQDVTLRCDPISSHATLYWYQQALGQGPEFLTYFNYEAQPDKSGLPSDRFSAERPEGSISTLTIQRTEQRDSAMYRCASSLASGTSGGRHTDTQYFGPGTRLTVL.

The rearrangement uses TRBV5-1 and TRBJ1-1; 9 bases match TRBD1. J lost 6 bases, V lost 4 bases, and 10 bases had no gene match. The CDR3 runs to 15 residues. The germline V gene has CDR1 SGHRS and CDR2 YFSETQ. The CDR3 is CASSPGDRDYAEAFF. DNA of the CDR3: TGCGCCAGCAGCCCGGGGGACAGGGATTACGCTGAAGCTTTCTTT.

This clone occurred a few times. The chain combines TRBV29-1 with TRBJ2-5; 12 nucleotides align to TRBD2. This CDR3 has 17 residues. J lost 3 bases, V lost 1 base, and 9 bases had no gene match. The germline gives CDR1 SQVTM, CDR2 ANQGSEA. CDR3: CSVEARSLAGGEETQYF. The CDR3 DNA reads as TGCAGCGTTGAAGCTAGGTCGCTAGCGGGGGGGGAAGAGACCCAGTACTTC.

This chain links TRBV11-2 with TRBJ2-7, with 7 bases matching TRBD1. CDR3 length equals 15 residues. V trimming: 4 bases; J trimming: 0 bases; junction bases outside the gene matches: 6. Germline V gene data show CDR1 as SGHAT and CDR2 as FQNNGV. This CDR3 is CASSWGQLFSYEQYV. The CDR3 nucleotides are TGTGCCAGCAGCTGGGGACAGCTCTTCTCCTACGAGCAGTACGTC.

This clone was seen more than once but under ten times. This rearrangement joins TRBV5-6 to TRBJ1-5; 10 nucleotides align to TRBD1. J was trimmed by 4 bases and V by 2 bases; bases with no gene match: 6. The CDR3 spans 16 residues. CDR1 is SGHDT, CDR2 YYEEEE, per germline. The CDR3 loop reads CASSFSDRGINQPQHF. The CDR3 bases are TGTGCCAGCAGCTTCTCGGACAGGGGGATTAATCAGCCCCAGCATTTT. Full variable domain (missing parts from reference TRBV5-6 and TRBJ1-5): DAGVTQSPTHLIKTRGQQVTLRCSPKSGHDTVSWYQQALGQGPQFIFQYYEEEERQRGNFPDRFSGHQFPNYSSELNVNALLLGDSALYLCASSFSDRGINQPQHFGDGTRLSIL.

This clone was recorded only once. This rearrangement joins TRBV9 to TRBJ1-6; D remains ambiguous. The CDR3 length is 14 residues. V was trimmed by 0 bases and J by 2 bases, leaving 3 bases between them. In germline, CDR1 is SGDLS, CDR2 YYNGEE. CDR3 in DNA: TGTGCCAGCAGCGTAGAGCCCTATAATTCACCCCTCCACTTT. This codes for CASSVEPYNSPLHF.

The chain uses TRBV10-1 and TRBJ2-1; D is possibly TRBD2 (6 bases). Germline lookup yields CDR1 WNHNN and CDR2 SYGVQD (reference sequence). The germline V and J ends were trimmed by 0 bases and 7 bases, with 10 bases remaining between them. This CDR3 region has 14 residues. CDR3 in amino acids: CASSESLARNEQFF. In DNA form, the CDR3 reads TGCGCCAGCAGTGAGTCGCTAGCGAGGAATGAGCAGTTCTTC.

J is TRBJ1-5 and V is TRBV6-1, with D tentatively TRBD1 (5 bases). The germline V and J ends were trimmed by 11 bases and 8 bases, with 22 bases remaining between them. In germline, CDR1 is MNHNS, CDR2 SASEGT. The CDR3 is made up of 14 amino acids. The CDR3 DNA reads TGTGCCGCGGGGGAGGAAAACCTCGCGGAGCCCCAGCATTTT. As protein: CAAGEENLAEPQHF.

This clone was counted only a few times. The J gene is TRBJ2-2, the V gene TRBV6-1; D possibly corresponds to TRBD2 (6 bases). V was cut by 7 bases and J by 7 bases, with 16 bases left in between. This CDR3 comprises 14 residues. Germline V gene data show CDR1 as MNHNS and CDR2 as SASEGT. The CDR3 bases are TGTGCCAGCATCGAGTGGGGTAGCGGCGGGGAGCTGTTTTTT. It codes for CASIEWGSGGELFF.

The chain recombines TRBV15 with TRBJ1-1, with 10 bases lining up with TRBD1. Germline V lookup: CDR1 LNHNV, CDR2 YYDKDF (reference sequence). The CDR3 extends over 15 amino acids. With 2 bases clipped from V and 8 bases from J, the junction kept 8 bases outside the gene matches. CDR3 loop: CATSRRGQGWVEAFF. DNA of the CDR3: TGTGCCACCAGCAGACGGGGACAGGGGTGGGTGGAAGCTTTCTTT.

The V call is TRBV7-9, the J call TRBJ1-2; 7 bases are shared with TRBD1. The CDR3 extends over 14 amino acids. From germline, CDR1 is SEHNR and CDR2 FQNEAQ (reference sequence). Trimming took 1 base from V and 6 from J; bases not matched to a gene: 5. In DNA form, the CDR3 reads TGTGCCAGCAGCTTAGGGGACAGAAGCCATGGCTACACCTTC. Translating it yields CASSLGDRSHGYTF.

V usage is TRBV7-3 and J usage is TRBJ2-7; D not certain. Germline-derived CDR1 and CDR2 are SGHTA and FQGTGA. The germline V and J ends were trimmed by 2 bases and 4 bases, with 9 bases remaining between them. The CDR3 runs 13 residues. CDR3 residues: CASSLGPRYEQYF. CDR3 nucleotides: TGTGCCAGCAGCTTAGGCCCCAGGTACGAGCAGTACTTC.

The genes are TRBV7-9 and TRBJ2-3; D possibly corresponds to TRBD1 (6 bases). V was cut by 5 bases and J by 2 bases, with 11 bases left in between. The CDR3 has 14 amino acids. Per the germline V gene, CDR1 is SEHNR and CDR2 is FQNEAQ (reference sequence). The CDR3 reads CASSLTGTTDTQYF. The CDR3 bases are TGTGCCAGCAGCCTTACAGGGACCACAGATACGCAGTATTTT.

The V gene is TRBV18, the J gene TRBJ2-1; the match to TRBD2 covers 9 bases. CDR1 KGHSH and CDR2 LQKENI come from the germline V gene. J was trimmed by 8 bases and V by 3 bases; bases with no gene match: 11. The CDR3 is 16 residues long. The CDR3 nucleotides are TGTGCCAGCTCACCCCTCCATAGCGGGGGTAGGGATGAGCAGTTCTTC. Protein product: CASSPLHSGGRDEQFF.